This is a list of T cell receptor beta chains from one sample in a study of T-cell memory formation after mild COVID-19. Using its own MiXCR run on the 5' RACE reads, TCRdb lists one record per CDR3 protein. The sample has about 320,000 distinct CDR3 sequences; roughly an eighth are singletons. The sequencing sample was made of PBMCs or a T cell subset sorted from them (not recorded which). These receptors originate from a man younger than 35 who had mild COVID-19 (a few samples of this study predate the infection). Cell type and time point are not known. CDR3s leave out the opening cysteine and the closing phenylalanine or tryptophan.

J gene | V gene | CDR3 protein
TRBJ1-4 | TRBV18 | ASSPRTGDNEKLF
TRBJ1-2 | TRBV5-1 | ASSLEIDKTYGYT
TRBJ1-2 | TRBV24-1 | ATSDSANNYGYT
TRBJ1-5 | TRBV20-1 | SARYPNSNQPQH
TRBJ1-3 | TRBV9 | ASSGQGADRFWDTIY
TRBJ2-3 | TRBV7-3 | ASSPQQGTSTDTQY
TRBJ1-5 | TRBV29-1 | SGASGPDQPQH
TRBJ1-6 | TRBV5-1 | ASSLLGGDTASPLH
TRBJ1-1 | TRBV5-1 | ASSLGGPGGMNTEAF
TRBJ2-5 | TRBV29-1 | SVEAGGQETQY
TRBJ1-1 | TRBV5-1 | ASSPLEQRGNTEAF
TRBJ2-1 | TRBV4-1 | ASSQTYGGASYNEQF
TRBJ1-4 | TRBV4-3 | ASSQGRVQGFEKLF
TRBJ2-6 | TRBV6-6 | ASRRIQGAGANVLT
TRBJ2-5 | TRBV6-5 | ASSYFGGIGQETQY
TRBJ1-3 | TRBV5-5 | ASSFWTGDSGNTIY
TRBJ1-6 | TRBV4-1 | ASSQDLWDSPLH
TRBJ2-1 | TRBV10-3 | AIKGTPNNEQF
TRBJ2-3 | TRBV20-1 | SARDPGGRVDTQY
TRBJ1-5 | TRBV19 | ASNEGGPYQPQH
TRBJ1-4 | TRBV4-3 | ASSQEAEGWEKLF
TRBJ2-3 | TRBV20-1 | SAPRLAGAGDTQY
TRBJ1-1 | TRBV6-5 | ASSYHRGEAF
TRBJ1-1 | TRBV6-5 | ASSRFGDTEAF
TRBJ2-3 | TRBV7-9 | ASSSSGADTQY
TRBJ2-2 | TRBV27 | ASSTNGPNTGELF
TRBJ1-6 | TRBV4-2 | ASSRRTDDNSPLH
TRBJ1-5 | TRBV4-1 | ASSRELQSRQPQH
TRBJ1-5 | TRBV6-2/TRBV6-3 | ASSYWSHAQNQPQH
TRBJ1-5 | TRBV5-1 | ASSLAGRLVPQH
TRBJ1-1 | TRBV7-3 | ASRPTGTGSEAF
TRBJ2-2 | TRBV5-1 | ASSLEWTSWNTGELF
TRBJ2-7 | TRBV5-1 | ASSLGPVEYEQY
TRBJ2-3 | TRBV7-3 | ASGPLGGGTDTQY
TRBJ2-7 | TRBV3-1 | ASSQVREGEQY
TRBJ1-5 | TRBV6-2/TRBV6-3 | ASNQQGHQPQH
TRBJ1-1 | TRBV6-2/TRBV6-3 | ASSYLYTTEAF
TRBJ1-6 | TRBV12-3/TRBV12-4 | ASSPTGTSPLH
TRBJ2-1 | TRBV7-2 | ASSLARGDNEQF
TRBJ2-1 | TRBV7-3 | ASSLIGGSNNEQF
TRBJ2-4 | TRBV4-2 | ASSQSLQTDIQY
TRBJ2-1 | TRBV5-1 | ASSAGATGNEQF
TRBJ2-3 | TRBV6-2/TRBV6-3 | ASRSPGRGTDTQY
TRBJ2-3 | TRBV10-3 | AISPPGDEKDTQY
TRBJ1-4 | TRBV4-3 | ASSQDSGGNEKLF